This TCR beta chain comes out of a study of T-cell reconstitution after alpha-beta-depleted transplantation in children. The study, taken as a whole, reports: Elevated TCRbeta diversity at day 60 was traced, in some patients, to surviving recipient T cells and thymic progenitors. After one year, T-cell counts and TCRbeta diversity mostly came from new T cells.

CDR1 and CDR2 from the germline V gene are SGHRS and YFSETQ. The V segment lost 4 bases and the J segment 2 bases; nucleotides outside the gene matches: 9. CDR3 length equals 15 residues. As it was prepared, the TCRbeta library received unique molecular identifiers. TCRdb ran MiXCR on the PCR reads and lists one entry per CDR3 protein. The table lists approximately 350,000 distinct CDR3 sequences, 16% of them singletons, with roughly two fifths in the top ten. This clonotype was observed a few times. Antigen: not known. The chain combines TRBV5-1 with TRBJ2-7; 7 positions match TRBD1. Sequences were derived from PBMCs, mostly from graft donor cells, sampled 360 days after TCRalphabeta/CD19-depleted stem cell transplant. The TCR sequence derives from a male patient between 2 and 15 years old who had a stem cell transplant for acute lymphoblastic leukemia, so the T cells may come from the graft donor. The CDR3 region is CASSLLRDSTYEQYF. For the CDR3, the DNA is TGCGCCAGCAGCCTTCTCCGGGACAGTACCTACGAGCAGTACTTC.